This T cell receptor beta chain was identified in a study of T-cell reconstitution after alpha-beta-depleted transplantation in children. Notes on the study in general: Recipient T cells and thymic progenitors that survived were the source of the high TCRbeta diversity seen at day 60 in some patients. Most T-cell counts and diversity one year after the transplant came from T cells that were newly produced. Where alpha-beta T cells came from about two months after transplant was reportedly several hundred expanded graft clones.

The V gene lost 5 bases and the J gene lost 1 base, with 10 bases spanning the gap. The germline V gene encodes CDR1 SEHNR and CDR2 FQNEAQ (reference sequence). The CDR3 runs 14 residues. For TCRbeta, the library was prepared with unique molecular identifiers. TCRdb re-analysed the PCR reads in MiXCR, keeping a single row per CDR3 protein. Of fewer than 350,000 distinct CDR3 sequences in the sample, around a tenth were seen once. This clonotype showed up just a few times. The target antigen is unknown. The gene calls are TRBV7-9 and TRBJ2-3; D remains ambiguous. The starting material was peripheral blood, obtained 180 days after TCRalphabeta/CD19-depleted stem cell transplant. The origin of this receptor is a male patient between 2 and 9 years old who had a stem cell transplant for chronic granulomatous disease, so the T cells may come from the graft donor. CDR3 DNA sequence: TGTGCCAGCAGCCCTGGCTCACGCACAGATACGCAGTATTTT. Translating it yields CASSPGSRTDTQYF.